The 28 T cell receptor beta chains below were found in one sample sequenced in a study of CD8+CD57+ T cells in acquired aplastic anemia. Template material for TCR beta VDJ and CDR3 profiling consisted of genomic DNA. MiXCR, applied by TCRdb to the reads, yields one record per CDR3 protein. This sample has over 200,000 distinct CDR3 sequences; under 65% occur once, and the top ten carry around 28%. Sequencing was carried out using sorted CD4+, CD8+, or CD8+CD57+ T cells (not recorded which) from PBMCs. All receptors derive from a human donor in good health.

This clonotype has ten or more counts. This sequence joins TRBV6-5 and TRBJ2-7, with no clear D. The CDR3 is 15 residues long. Germline lookup yields CDR1 MNHEY and CDR2 SVGAGI. Trimming took 6 bases from V and 2 from J, leaving 17 bases between them. CDR3 amino acids: CASSPNLDGTYEQYF. CDR3 coding DNA: TGTGCCAGCAGCCCCAACCTGGACGGAACCTACGAGCAGTACTTC.

There are many counts of this clonotype. V is TRBV5-1 and J is TRBJ2-7; 8 bases fit TRBD1. Looked up from germline, CDR1 is SGHRS and CDR2 is YFSETQ. V was clipped by 4 bases and J by 7 bases; unmatched bases: 13. The CDR3 is 15 amino acids. The CDR3 is CASSVTGTGVKEQYF. CDR3 coding DNA: TGCGCCAGCAGCGTGACCGGGACAGGAGTGAAAGAGCAGTACTTC.

CDR3 in amino acids: CASSYGTGEQFF. The CDR3 bases are TGTGCCAGCAGCTACGGGACAGGTGAGCAGTTCTTC. V is TRBV7-9 and J is TRBJ2-1, with TRBD1 identical over 8 bases. The J segment lost 9 bases and the V segment lost 4 bases, leaving 2 bases of the junction unmatched. Germline lookup yields CDR1 SEHNR and CDR2 FQNEAQ (reference sequence). The CDR3 spans 12 residues.

The chain has TRBV29-1 and TRBJ2-5, with D perhaps TRBD1 or TRBD2 (5 bases each). Germline V CDR1 and CDR2: SQVTM, ANQGSEA. V was trimmed by 8 bases and J by 2 bases, leaving 9 bases between them. The CDR3 has 11 amino acids. The chain's CDR3 is CSWDGQETQYF. The CDR3 region has the DNA TGCAGCTGGGACGGTCAAGAGACCCAGTACTTC.

The V call is TRBV9, the J call TRBJ2-7; TRBD1 matches 9 bases. The length of the CDR3 is 17 residues. V shed 0 bases, J shed 2 bases, and the junction held 9 bases outside the gene matches. Per the germline V gene, CDR1 is SGDLS and CDR2 is YYNGEE. CDR3 region: CASSVGWDRDATYEQYF. The CDR3 nucleotides are TGTGCCAGCAGCGTAGGGTGGGACAGGGATGCTACCTACGAGCAGTACTTC.

The J gene is TRBJ2-2, the V gene TRBV5-4; 9 bases map to TRBD1. CDR1 SGHNT and CDR2 YYREEE come from the germline V gene (reference sequence). CDR3 length: 16 amino acids. V gave up 4 bases and J gave up 3 bases; unmatched junction bases: 7. The CDR3 loop is CASSGRDRVDTGELFF. In nucleotides, the CDR3 is TGTGCCAGCAGCGGCCGGGACAGGGTGGACACCGGGGAGCTGTTTTTT.

This rearrangement joins TRBV7-2 to TRBJ1-2, with a tentative D call TRBD1 (6 bases). Trimming shortened V by 10 bases and J by 9 bases, and 24 bases separated the two germline ends. Germline lookup yields CDR1 SGHTA and CDR2 FQGNSA. The CDR3 is made up of 14 amino acids. DNA of the CDR3: TGTGCCAACAGTCCAGAGGGGGGGGCAGCTAGCTACACCTTC. As protein: CANSPEGGAASYTF.

This clonotype was recorded at least ten times. CDR3 region: CASSREGGGYYDNEQFF. The CDR3 DNA reads TGTGCCAGCAGCCGGGAAGGGGGCGGCTACTACGACAATGAGCAGTTCTTC. This rearrangement joins TRBV7-9 to TRBJ2-1; 7 nucleotides match TRBD1. V lost 5 bases, J lost 5 bases, and 15 bases stayed unmatched. Per the germline V gene, CDR1 is SEHNR and CDR2 is FQNEAQ (reference sequence). The CDR3 spans 17 residues.

CDR3 DNA: TGTGCCACCAGCAGAGTATGGGGGGCCGATAATTCACCCCTCCACTTT. Its translation: CATSRVWGADNSPLHF. The rearrangement links TRBV15 to TRBJ1-6; D possibly corresponds to TRBD1 (6 bases). From germline, CDR1 is LNHNV and CDR2 YYDKDF (reference sequence). The CDR3 sequence is 16 residues long. V shed 1 base and J shed 5 bases, with 12 bases lying between them.

This clonotype was counted a few times. The chain combines TRBV7-8 with TRBJ2-1; 14 bases line up with TRBD2. The length of the CDR3 is 15 residues. CDR1 is SGHVS and CDR2 is FQNEAQ in the germline V gene. V gave up 4 bases and J gave up 5 bases; unmatched junction bases: 1. The CDR3 sequence: CASSSGLAGDNEQFF. CDR3 nucleotide sequence: TGTGCCAGCAGCTCGGGACTAGCGGGGGACAATGAGCAGTTCTTC.

The genes are TRBV9 and TRBJ1-2; TRBD1 agrees at 9 bases. CDR1 and CDR2 from the germline V gene are SGDLS and YYNGEE. The CDR3 extends over 15 amino acids. The V segment lost 4 bases and the J segment 7 bases; nucleotides outside the gene matches: 11. CDR3 DNA sequence: TGTGCCAGCAGCCCCCCGGGACAGGGCACCGCTGGCTACACCTTC. Amino acids: CASSPPGQGTAGYTF.

This clonotype was detected many times. The V call is TRBV6-6, the J call TRBJ2-3; 10 nucleotides match TRBD2. This CDR3 has 16 residues. Germline loops: CDR1 MNHNY, CDR2 SVGAGI (reference sequence). Trimming removed 5 bases from V and 2 bases from J; junction bases left unmatched: 7. The CDR3 nucleotides read TGTGCCAGCAGTGCCGTACTAGCGGGACCCACAGATACGCAGTATTTT. It encodes CASSAVLAGPTDTQYF.

The J gene is TRBJ1-2, the V gene TRBV6-9; 7 bases match TRBD1. The germline CDR1 and CDR2 sequences are MNHGY and SVAAGI. The CDR3 is 14 amino acids. The junction had 9 bases not matched to a gene; V was cut back by 7 bases and J by 4 bases. CDR3 sequence: CASTPTGATYGYTF. CDR3 nucleotides: TGTGCCAGCACTCCTACAGGGGCCACCTATGGCTACACCTTC.

This clonotype was recorded at least ten times. The rearrangement links TRBV29-1 to TRBJ2-7; 7 positions agree with TRBD2. Trimming took 7 bases from V and 0 from J; bases not matched to a gene: 3. Germline assignment: CDR1 SQVTM and CDR2 ANQGSEA. The CDR3 is 12 amino acids. In DNA, the CDR3 is TGCAGCGGAAGGACTAGCTCCTACGAGCAGTACTTC. This sequence encodes CSGRTSSYEQYF.

In the case of this clonotype: Since the CDR3 does not end with the conserved phenylalanine or tryptophan, this likely comes from a read error. The DNA is omitted, as the CDR3 cannot be located on it reliably, and the CDR3 follows TCRdb's listing. The chain combines TRBV20-1 with TRBJ2-2; the D call in the table, TRBD2, was not verified against the DNA. Counting both end residues, the CDR3 totals 18 amino acids. Germline V gives CDR1 DFQATT, CDR2 SNEGSKA (reference sequence). CDR3 in amino acids: CSATGLAGGRFDTGELDL.

V usage is TRBV5-1 and J usage is TRBJ1-6; D is unresolved. V was trimmed by 4 bases and J by 9 bases, leaving 23 bases between them. CDR3 length: 17 residues. From germline, CDR1 is SGHRS and CDR2 YFSETQ. The CDR3 region is CASSPGFETRLGSPLHF. CDR3 DNA sequence: TGCGCCAGCAGCCCTGGTTTCGAGACTCGACTCGGTTCACCCCTCCACTTT.

A few counts support this clonotype. The germline gene is not matched at one end of the junction; a read error may be the cause. This chain connects TRBV5-8 to TRBJ1-1, with D unresolved. This CDR3 contains 12 residues. Germline assignment: CDR1 SGHTS and CDR2 YDEGEE. The CDR3 spells CASSFPNNEAFF. For the CDR3, the DNA is TGTGCCAGCAGCTTCCCGAACAATGAAGCTTTCTTT.

This clonotype has just a few counts. The chain couples TRBV6-1 to TRBJ2-3, with D perhaps matching TRBD1 or TRBD2 (6 bases each). Deletions cut 4 bases from V and 3 bases from J, with 14 bases between. Looked up from germline, CDR1 is MNHNS and CDR2 is SASEGT. The CDR3 loop spans 15 amino acids. DNA for the CDR3: TGTGCCAGCAGTGGGGTAGGGGGGAGTACAGATACGCAGTATTTT. Protein sequence: CASSGVGGSTDTQYF.

The chain uses TRBV7-6 and TRBJ2-2; no reliable D call. Trimming pared 5 bases from V and 5 bases from J, leaving 9 bases between. CDR1 is SGHVS, CDR2 FNYEAQ, per germline. This CDR3 spans 13 amino acids. Here the CDR3 reads CASSLKKTGELFF. CDR3 in DNA: TGTGCCAGCAGCCTGAAAAAGACCGGGGAGCTGTTTTTT.

This chain links TRBV5-1 with TRBJ2-2; no clear D. Germline loops: CDR1 SGHRS, CDR2 YFSETQ. The CDR3 loop spans 11 amino acids. Trimming shortened V by 8 bases and J by 8 bases, and 10 bases separated the two germline ends. This CDR3 reads CASETSGELFF. The CDR3 region has the DNA TGCGCCAGTGAAACGAGTGGGGAGCTGTTTTTT.

V and J are TRBV7-9 and TRBJ1-2, with 9 bases matching TRBD1. The ends lost 8 bases at V and 6 bases at J; junction bases unmatched: 7. Germline loops: CDR1 SEHNR, CDR2 FQNEAQ (reference sequence). The CDR3 contains 13 residues. The CDR3 bases are TGTGCCAGCCGCAAGGGGACAGGGAATGGCTACACCTTC. Translated, it gives CASRKGTGNGYTF.

The rearrangement uses TRBV5-4 and TRBJ2-3, with unresolved D. The CDR3 sequence is 13 residues long. CDR1 is SGHNT, CDR2 YYREEE, per germline (reference sequence). Trimming took off 2 bases at V and 3 bases at J, with 7 bases between the two ends. The CDR3 loop is CASSLYVTDTQYF. The CDR3 DNA reads TGTGCCAGCAGCTTATACGTTACAGATACGCAGTATTTT.

This clonotype was seen many times. The chain links TRBV7-9 to TRBJ2-5, with D possibly being TRBD1 or TRBD2 (5 bases each). CDR3 size: 14 residues. Germline CDR1 SEHNR, CDR2 FQNEAQ (reference sequence). V dropped 3 bases and J dropped 1 base, with 9 bases sitting between them. The DNA of the CDR3 is TGTGCCAGCAGCTTCGTCGGGGCCCAAGAGACCCAGTACTTC. Translated: CASSFVGAQETQYF.

V gene TRBV7-9 combines with J gene TRBJ2-7; the D is unclear. The V end lost 2 bases, the J end lost 8 bases, and 7 bases lay between the germline ends. The germline V gene has CDR1 SEHNR and CDR2 FQNEAQ (reference sequence). CDR3 length: 11 residues. The CDR3 sequence: CASSLPEKQYF. CDR3 in DNA: TGTGCCAGCAGCTTACCCGAAAAGCAGTACTTC.

This clonotype was recorded at least ten times. The V gene is TRBV6-5, the J gene TRBJ2-7; 8 bases are shared with TRBD1. Germline CDR1 reads MNHEY; CDR2 reads SVGAGI. This CDR3 region has 14 residues. With 0 bases clipped from V and 3 bases from J, the junction kept 1 base outside the gene matches. DNA of the CDR3: TGTGCCAGCAGTTACTCAACAGGGGGCTACGAGCAGTACTTC. This translates into CASSYSTGGYEQYF.

This clonotype was seen ten or more times. This chain joins TRBV4-3 and TRBJ1-4, with 7 bases aligning to TRBD1. Unmatched junction bases numbered 12, after V lost 3 bases and J lost 5 bases. The CDR3 spans 17 residues. Germline V CDR1 and CDR2: LGHNA, YSLEER. Here the CDR3 reads CASSHELWDSSNEKLFF. The CDR3 DNA is TGCGCCAGCAGCCATGAGTTATGGGACAGCTCCAATGAAAAACTGTTTTTT.

This chain joins TRBV14 and TRBJ1-1, with D maybe TRBD1 (6 bases). This CDR3 contains 14 residues. The V gene's germline CDR1 is SGHDN and CDR2 FVKESK. V lost 4 bases, J lost 2 bases, and 11 bases lay in between. CDR3 amino acids: CASSRQAANTEAFF. In DNA form, the CDR3 reads TGTGCCAGCAGCCGACAGGCAGCAAACACTGAAGCTTTCTTT. Based on the CDR3 plus reference TRBV14 and TRBJ1-1, the full variable domain is EAGVTQFPSHSVIEKGQTVTLRCDPISGHDNLYWYRRVMGKEIKFLLHFVKESKQDESGMPNNRFLAERTGGTYSTLKVQPAELEDSGVYFCASSRQAANTEAFFGQGTRLTVV.

The chain links TRBV20-1 to TRBJ1-1; TRBD1 might be the D (6 bases). In germline, CDR1 is DFQATT, CDR2 SNEGSKA (reference sequence). The germline V and J ends were trimmed by 2 bases and 1 base, with 11 bases remaining between them. CDR3 length equals 14 residues. CDR3 coding DNA: TGCAGTGCTAGATCCGGGACACCGAACACTGAAGCTTTCTTT. The encoded protein is CSARSGTPNTEAFF.